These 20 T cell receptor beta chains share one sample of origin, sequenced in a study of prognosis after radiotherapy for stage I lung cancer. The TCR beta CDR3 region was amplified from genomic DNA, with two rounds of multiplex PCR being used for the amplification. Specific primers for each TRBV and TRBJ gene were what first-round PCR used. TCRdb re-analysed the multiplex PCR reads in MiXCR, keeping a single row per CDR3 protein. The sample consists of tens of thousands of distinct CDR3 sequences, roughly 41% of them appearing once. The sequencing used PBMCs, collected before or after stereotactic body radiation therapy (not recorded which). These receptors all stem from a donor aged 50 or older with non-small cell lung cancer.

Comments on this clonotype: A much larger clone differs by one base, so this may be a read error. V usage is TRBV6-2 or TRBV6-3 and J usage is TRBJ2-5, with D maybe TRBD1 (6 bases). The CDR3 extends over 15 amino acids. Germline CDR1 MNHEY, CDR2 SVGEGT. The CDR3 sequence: CAISYSQGNEETQYF. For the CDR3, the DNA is TGTGCCATCAGTTACTCACAGGGCAATGAAGAGACCCAGTACTTC.

The CDR3, as DNA: TGCGCCAGCAGCTTGAGCTCAGGGCAGGTCGAGCAGTACTTC. Translated, it gives CASSLSSGQVEQYF. This chain joins TRBV5-1 and TRBJ2-7; D is possibly TRBD1 (5 bases). This CDR3 contains 14 residues. V was pared by 1 base and J by 6 bases, with 14 bases between. Germline loops: CDR1 SGHRS, CDR2 YFSETQ.

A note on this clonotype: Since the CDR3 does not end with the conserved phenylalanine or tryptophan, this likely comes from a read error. The CDR3: CASSPSEASSGNTIYL. CDR3 DNA sequence: TGCGCCAGCAGCCCGAGTGAGGCTAGCTCTGGAAACACCATATATCTT. J is TRBJ1-3 and V is TRBV4-1; D ambiguous. Per germline, CDR1 MGHRA and CDR2 YSYEKL. This CDR3 comprises 16 residues. V shed 4 bases and J shed 0 bases, with 13 bases lying between them.

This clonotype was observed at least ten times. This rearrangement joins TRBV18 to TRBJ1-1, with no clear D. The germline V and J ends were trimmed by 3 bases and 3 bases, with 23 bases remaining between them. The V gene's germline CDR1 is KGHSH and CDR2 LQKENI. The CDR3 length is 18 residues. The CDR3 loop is CASSPPSWVRDGDTEAFF. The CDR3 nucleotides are TGTGCCAGCTCACCGCCTTCGTGGGTGAGGGATGGGGACACTGAAGCTTTCTTT.

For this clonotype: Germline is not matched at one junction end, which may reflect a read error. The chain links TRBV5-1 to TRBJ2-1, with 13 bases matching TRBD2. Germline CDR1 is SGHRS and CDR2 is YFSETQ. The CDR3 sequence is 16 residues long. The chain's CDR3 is CASSPGTSGTYNEKFF. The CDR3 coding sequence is TGCGCCAGCAGCCCCGGGACTAGCGGGACATACAATGAGAAGTTCTTC. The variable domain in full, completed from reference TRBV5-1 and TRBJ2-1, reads KAGVTQTPRYLIKTRGQQVTLSCSPISGHRSVSWYQQTPGQGLQFLFEYFSETQRNKGNFPGRFSGRQFSNSRSEMNVSTLELGDSALYLCASSPGTSGTYNEKFFGPGTRLTVL.

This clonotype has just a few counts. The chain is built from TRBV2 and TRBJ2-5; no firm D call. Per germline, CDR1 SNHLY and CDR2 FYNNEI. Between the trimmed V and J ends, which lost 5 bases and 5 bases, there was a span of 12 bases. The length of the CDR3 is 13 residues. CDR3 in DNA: TGTGCCAGCAGTTTTGAAGGACGGGAGACCCAGTACTTC. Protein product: CASSFEGRETQYF.

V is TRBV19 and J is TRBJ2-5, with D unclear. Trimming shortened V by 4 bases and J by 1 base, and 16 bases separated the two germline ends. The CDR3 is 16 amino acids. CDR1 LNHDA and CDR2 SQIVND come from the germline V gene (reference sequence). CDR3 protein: CASSKSGKVGQETQYF. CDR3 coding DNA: TGTGCCAGTAGTAAAAGTGGGAAGGTGGGCCAAGAGACCCAGTACTTC.

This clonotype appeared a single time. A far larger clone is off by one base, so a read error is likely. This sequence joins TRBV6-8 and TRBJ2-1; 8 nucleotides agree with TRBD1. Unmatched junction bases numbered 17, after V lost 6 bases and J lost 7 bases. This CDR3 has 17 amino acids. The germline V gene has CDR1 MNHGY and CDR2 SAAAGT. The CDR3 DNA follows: TGTGCCAGCAGCTACCCGCGACTTCCGGGACAGGAGAATGAGCAGTTCTTC. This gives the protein CASSYPRLPGQENEQFF.

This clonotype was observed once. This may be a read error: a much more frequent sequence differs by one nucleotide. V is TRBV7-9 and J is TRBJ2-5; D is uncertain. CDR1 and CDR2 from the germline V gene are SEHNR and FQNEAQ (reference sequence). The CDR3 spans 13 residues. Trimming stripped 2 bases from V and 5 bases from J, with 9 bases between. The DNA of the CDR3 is TGTGCCAGCAGCTTAAGCTGGAAGGAGACCCAGTACTTC. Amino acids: CASSLSWKETQYF.

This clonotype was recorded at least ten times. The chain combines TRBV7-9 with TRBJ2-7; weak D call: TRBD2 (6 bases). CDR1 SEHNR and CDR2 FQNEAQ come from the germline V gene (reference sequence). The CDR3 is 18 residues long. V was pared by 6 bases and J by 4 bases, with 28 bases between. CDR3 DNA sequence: TGTGCCAGCAGTCAAGTGGGCGGGGCTCTCGGAACTGCGTACGAGCAGTACTTC. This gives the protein CASSQVGGALGTAYEQYF.

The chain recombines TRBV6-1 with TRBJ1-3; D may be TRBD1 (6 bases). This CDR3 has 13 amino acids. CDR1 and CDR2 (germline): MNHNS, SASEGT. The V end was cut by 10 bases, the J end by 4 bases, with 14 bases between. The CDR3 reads CATEGVDGNTIYF. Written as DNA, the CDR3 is TGTGCCACCGAGGGGGTGGACGGAAACACCATATATTTT.

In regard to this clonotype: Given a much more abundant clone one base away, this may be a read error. The CDR3 coding sequence is TGCGCCAGCTCGTGGGACGGCCTGGGCACCATATATTTT. It codes for CASSWDGLGTIYF. The chain carries TRBV10-2 and TRBJ1-3; TRBD1 is a possible D gene (5 bases). V was shortened by 8 bases and J by 9 bases, with 17 bases between the two germline ends. CDR1 is WSHSY, CDR2 SAAADI, per germline. The CDR3 runs to 13 residues.

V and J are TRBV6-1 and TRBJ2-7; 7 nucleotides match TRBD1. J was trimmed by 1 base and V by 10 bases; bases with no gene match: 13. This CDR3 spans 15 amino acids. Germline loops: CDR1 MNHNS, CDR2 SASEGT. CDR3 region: CATTRTGPFSYEQYF. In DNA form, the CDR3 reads TGTGCCACCACCCGGACAGGCCCTTTTTCCTACGAGCAGTACTTC.

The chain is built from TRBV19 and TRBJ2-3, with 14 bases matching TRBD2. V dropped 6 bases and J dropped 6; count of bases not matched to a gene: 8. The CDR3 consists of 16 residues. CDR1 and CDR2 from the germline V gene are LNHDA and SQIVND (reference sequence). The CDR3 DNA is TGTGCCAGTAGCCGACTAGCGGGGGGGCCAAGGGATACGCAGTATTTT. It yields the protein CASSRLAGGPRDTQYF.

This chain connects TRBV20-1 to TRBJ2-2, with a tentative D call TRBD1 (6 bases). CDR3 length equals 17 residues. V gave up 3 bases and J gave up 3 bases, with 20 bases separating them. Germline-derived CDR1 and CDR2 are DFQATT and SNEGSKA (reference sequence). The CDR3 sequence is CSARAVGAGADTGELFF. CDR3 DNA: TGCAGTGCTAGGGCGGTTGGCGCAGGGGCCGACACCGGGGAGCTGTTTTTT.

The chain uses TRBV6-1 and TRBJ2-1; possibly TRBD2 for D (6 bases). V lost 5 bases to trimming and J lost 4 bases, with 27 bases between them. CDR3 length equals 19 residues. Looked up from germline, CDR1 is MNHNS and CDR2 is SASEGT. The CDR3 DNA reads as TGTGCCAGCAGTCGGGAGTGGGTCACCTCACTAAGGATTTACAATGAGCAGTTCTTC. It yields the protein CASSREWVTSLRIYNEQFF.

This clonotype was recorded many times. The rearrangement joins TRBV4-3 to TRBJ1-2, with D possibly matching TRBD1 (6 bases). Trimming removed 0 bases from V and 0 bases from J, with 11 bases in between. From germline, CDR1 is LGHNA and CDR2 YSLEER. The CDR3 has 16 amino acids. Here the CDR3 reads CASSQDARTANYGYTF. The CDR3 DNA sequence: TGCGCCAGCAGCCAAGACGCCCGGACAGCTAACTATGGCTACACCTTC.

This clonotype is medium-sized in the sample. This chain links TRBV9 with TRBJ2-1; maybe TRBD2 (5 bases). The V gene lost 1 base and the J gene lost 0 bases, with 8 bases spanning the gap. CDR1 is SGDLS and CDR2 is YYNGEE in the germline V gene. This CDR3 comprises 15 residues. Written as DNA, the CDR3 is TGTGCCAGCAGCGTAAGCGGAACCTCCTACAATGAGCAGTTCTTC. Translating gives CASSVSGTSYNEQFF.

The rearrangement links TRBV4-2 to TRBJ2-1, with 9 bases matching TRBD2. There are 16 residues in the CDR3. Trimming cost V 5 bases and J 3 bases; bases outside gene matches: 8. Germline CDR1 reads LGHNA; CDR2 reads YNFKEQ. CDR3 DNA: TGTGCCAGCAGCATCTTGCAGCGGGAGGTCTACAATGAGCAGTTCTTC. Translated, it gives CASSILQREVYNEQFF.

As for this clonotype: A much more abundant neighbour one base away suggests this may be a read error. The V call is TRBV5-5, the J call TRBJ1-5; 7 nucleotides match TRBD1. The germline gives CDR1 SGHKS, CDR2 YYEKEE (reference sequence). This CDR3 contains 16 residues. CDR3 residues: CASSLTQSQGNQPRHF. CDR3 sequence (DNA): TGTGCCAGCAGCTTGACCCAATCACAGGGGAACCAGCCCCGGCATTTT.